A single sample gave rise to the 24 T cell receptor beta chains below, sequenced in a study of CD8 T cells in ankylosing spondylitis. From the 5' RACE reads, TCRdb called clonotypes with MiXCR, one entry per CDR3 protein. This sample carries about 350,000 distinct CDR3 sequences, 20% of them seen once, and the ten largest clones take around 13%. Sequencing was done on a sample of blood, either unsorted or a sorted T cell fraction (not recorded which). All receptors come from a male donor with ankylosing spondylitis or in good health (not recorded which).

This clonotype has just a few counts. The genes are TRBV2 and TRBJ2-7; D call uncertain. The CDR3 contains 9 residues. V lost 4 bases and J lost 12, with 7 bases in between. Germline values: CDR1 SNHLY, CDR2 FYNNEI. Here the CDR3 reads CASSGGSYF. The DNA for the CDR3 is TGTGCCAGCAGTGGAGGATCGTACTTC.

This chain connects TRBV7-9 to TRBJ2-3; D not resolved. Trimming cost V 1 base and J 0 bases, with 11 bases left between them. CDR1 is SEHNR, CDR2 FQNEAQ, per germline (reference sequence). The CDR3 covers 16 residues. The CDR3 loop reads CASSLEPASSTDTQYF. The CDR3 DNA reads TGTGCCAGCAGCTTAGAGCCAGCATCTAGCACAGATACGCAGTATTTT.

This CDR3 reads CSSTGAFDYYGYTF. The DNA of the CDR3 is TGCAGTTCGACCGGGGCCTTCGATTACTATGGCTACACCTTC. The rearrangement links TRBV20-1 to TRBJ1-2; TRBD1 might be the D (5 bases). Germline CDR1 reads DFQATT; CDR2 reads SNEGSKA (reference sequence). The CDR3 loop spans 14 amino acids. With 8 bases removed from V and 3 bases from J, the gap between germline ends came to 19 bases.

This clonotype was seen more than once but under ten times. This sequence joins TRBV12-5 and TRBJ2-1; D ambiguous. This CDR3 spans 14 amino acids. Germline lookup yields CDR1 LGHNT and CDR2 FRNRAP. The ends were cut back, 1 base at V and 8 bases at J, with 12 bases in the middle. Here the CDR3 reads CASGLGPLPYEQFF. The CDR3 DNA is TGTGCTAGTGGTTTGGGGCCTCTACCATATGAGCAGTTCTTC.

This clonotype appeared a few times. This chain connects TRBV4-1 to TRBJ1-1; no definite D call. The CDR3 covers 14 residues. CDR1 is MGHRA and CDR2 is YSYEKL in the germline V gene. The germline V and J ends were trimmed by 0 bases and 5 bases, with 10 bases remaining between them. As DNA, the CDR3 is TGCGCCAGCAGCCAAGACAGCCCGGGGACTGAAGCTTTCTTT. It translates to CASSQDSPGTEAFF.

V and J are TRBV3-1 and TRBJ2-7, with a possible D match to TRBD2 (5 bases). The CDR3 extends over 15 amino acids. V was trimmed by 1 base and J by 2 bases, leaving 12 bases between them. The germline gives CDR1 LGHDT, CDR2 YNNKEL (reference sequence). CDR3 in DNA: TGTGCCAGCAGCCAAGGAACGGGATTTCCCTACGAGCAGTACTTC. As protein: CASSQGTGFPYEQYF.

The CDR3 DNA is TGCAGCGTTGACTGGGGATATCATGGCTACACCTTC. It codes for CSVDWGYHGYTF. The chain uses TRBV29-1 and TRBJ1-2; D is unresolved. Trimming cost V 3 bases and J 6 bases, with 11 bases left between them. Germline CDR1 SQVTM, CDR2 ANQGSEA. The CDR3 runs to 12 residues.

This sequence joins TRBV29-1 and TRBJ2-1; D gene ambiguous. Germline lookup yields CDR1 SQVTM and CDR2 ANQGSEA. The CDR3 totals 19 residues. Trimming took 0 bases from V and 6 from J, leaving 27 bases between them. CDR3 loop: CSVEDAPFGRPVNLNEQFF. Here the CDR3 DNA reads TGCAGCGTTGAAGATGCCCCGTTTGGTAGACCAGTAAATCTCAATGAGCAGTTCTTC.

V and J are TRBV19 and TRBJ1-1, with D maybe TRBD1 (5 bases). V lost 7 bases to trimming and J lost 10 bases, with 10 bases between them. The germline V gene has CDR1 LNHDA and CDR2 SQIVND (reference sequence). The CDR3 has 10 residues. The CDR3 here is CASIAGRAFF. CDR3 nucleotides: TGTGCCAGTATTGCAGGGAGAGCTTTCTTT.

V usage is TRBV12-3 or TRBV12-4 and J usage is TRBJ1-1, with TRBD1 matching 7 bases. The CDR3 is 13 residues long. Trimming cost V 3 bases and J 5 bases; bases outside gene matches: 3. Written as DNA, the CDR3 is TGTGCCAGCAGTTTCACAGGGGCAACTGAAGCTTTCTTT. The encoded protein is CASSFTGATEAFF.

The chain recombines TRBV3-1 with TRBJ2-1, with D perhaps being TRBD1 or TRBD2 (6 bases each). In germline, CDR1 is LGHDT, CDR2 YNNKEL (reference sequence). The germline V and J ends were trimmed by 7 bases and 6 bases, with 22 bases remaining between them. The CDR3 has 16 amino acids. CDR3 residues: CASTTLGGHPANEQFF. As DNA, the CDR3 is TGTGCCAGCACCACCTTAGGGGGGCATCCGGCCAATGAGCAGTTCTTC.

This clonotype has a handful of counts. V usage is TRBV4-1 and J usage is TRBJ2-2, with D maybe TRBD2 (5 bases). Germline CDR1 MGHRA, CDR2 YSYEKL. This CDR3 comprises 15 residues. Between the trimmed V and J ends, which lost 0 bases and 8 bases, there was a span of 13 bases. The CDR3 is CASSQDGSGLGELFF. The CDR3 bases are TGCGCCAGCAGCCAAGATGGGTCGGGATTAGGGGAGCTGTTTTTT.

This clonotype occurred a few times. The chain has TRBV10-3 and TRBJ2-7; TRBD2 agrees at 13 bases. V was clipped by 3 bases and J by 5 bases; unmatched bases: 7. The CDR3 covers 16 residues. The germline gives CDR1 ENHRY, CDR2 SYGVKD. DNA of the CDR3: TGTGCCATCAGTGACCCGGGACTAGCGGGGTGGAACGAGCAGTACTTC. This codes for CAISDPGLAGWNEQYF.

The chain combines TRBV6-5 with TRBJ2-7; 10 bases map to TRBD2. After removal of 2 bases from V and 6 bases from J, the junction contained 10 bases not matched to a gene. The germline gives CDR1 MNHEY, CDR2 SVGAGI. The CDR3 covers 16 residues. CDR3 protein: CASSYELAGITGEQYF. Here the CDR3 DNA reads TGTGCCAGCAGTTACGAACTAGCGGGGATTACGGGCGAGCAGTACTTC.

This clonotype was seen a handful of times. The conserved phenylalanine or tryptophan is not found at the CDR3 terminus, so this likely reflects a read error. This chain links TRBV29-1 with TRBJ2-3; D call uncertain. V shed 6 bases and J shed 4 bases, with 2 bases lying between them. Germline-derived CDR1 and CDR2 are SQVTM and ANQGSEA. This CDR3 region has 9 residues. The DNA of the CDR3 is TGCAGCGTACCAGATACGCAGTATCTT. This codes for CSVPDTQYL.

This chain connects TRBV27 to TRBJ2-5; 8 bases line up with TRBD2. V dropped 5 bases and J dropped 5; count of bases not matched to a gene: 10. The CDR3 is made up of 15 amino acids. Germline CDR1 is MNHEY and CDR2 is SMNVEV (reference sequence). The CDR3 region is CASSPAAGGGETQYF. CDR3 coding DNA: TGTGCCAGCAGTCCGGCCGCGGGGGGAGGGGAGACCCAGTACTTC.

The V gene is TRBV6-5, the J gene TRBJ2-3; 8 bases line up with TRBD2. Per germline, CDR1 MNHEY and CDR2 SVGAGI. The CDR3 sequence is 15 residues long. The V and J ends lost 5 bases and 0 bases, in that order; junction bases with no gene match: 4. The CDR3 reads CASSLLAASTDTQYF. In nucleotides, the CDR3 is TGTGCCAGCAGTCTACTAGCGGCTAGCACAGATACGCAGTATTTT.

This clonotype was counted many times. The chain couples TRBV12-3 or TRBV12-4 to TRBJ2-7; 7 bases map to TRBD1. The CDR3 is made up of 13 amino acids. V dropped 4 bases and J dropped 2; count of bases not matched to a gene: 2. The CDR3: CASSWGQPYEQYF. The CDR3 DNA reads as TGTGCCAGCAGTTGGGGACAGCCCTACGAGCAGTACTTC.

The chain employs TRBV29-1 and TRBJ2-7, with D possibly matching TRBD1 (6 bases). V was cut by 1 base and J by 0 bases, with 10 bases left in between. This CDR3 has 14 amino acids. Looked up from germline, CDR1 is SQVTM and CDR2 is ANQGSEA. In DNA, the CDR3 is TGCAGCGTTGAAGCAACAGGGCGCTCCTACGAGCAGTACTTC. This gives the protein CSVEATGRSYEQYF.

This clonotype was observed many times. The chain carries TRBV12-3 or TRBV12-4 and TRBJ2-2; no firm D call. Trimming cost V 2 bases and J 0 bases, with 4 bases left between them. This CDR3 is 14 amino acids long. The CDR3 bases are TGTGCCAGCAGTTTACAGGCGAACACCGGGGAGCTGTTTTTT. This gives the protein CASSLQANTGELFF.

This clonotype was seen only a few times. Here the CDR3 reads CSARDLDRGSDEQYF. The CDR3 DNA is TGCAGTGCTAGAGATTTGGACAGGGGAAGTGACGAGCAGTACTTC. The chain uses TRBV20-1 and TRBJ2-7; 9 nucleotides align to TRBD1. V was pared by 0 bases and J by 5 bases, with 8 bases of the junction left unmatched. Germline V lookup: CDR1 DFQATT, CDR2 SNEGSKA (reference sequence). The CDR3 consists of 15 residues.

This clonotype was seen a few times. This chain uses TRBV28 with TRBJ2-1, with D tentatively TRBD1 or TRBD2 (6 bases each). Trimming stripped 6 bases from V and 7 bases from J, with 28 bases between. CDR3 length: 18 residues. The germline CDR1 and CDR2 sequences are MDHEN and SYDVKM. DNA of the CDR3: TGTGCCAGCAGAAACCCACGGGGAGTCGGGGGCCCCTGGAATGAGCAGTTCTTC. Translated: CASRNPRGVGGPWNEQFF.

V usage is TRBV7-9 and J usage is TRBJ1-1; D uncertain. The CDR3 is 13 amino acids. V shed 5 bases and J shed 1 base, with 8 bases lying between them. Germline loops: CDR1 SEHNR, CDR2 FQNEAQ (reference sequence). CDR3 in amino acids: CASSDFGNTEAFF. For the CDR3, the DNA is TGTGCCAGCAGCGACTTTGGGAACACTGAAGCTTTCTTT.

This clonotype was detected only a few times. The rearrangement joins TRBV13 to TRBJ1-4, with 8 bases aligning to TRBD1. J was trimmed by 7 bases and V by 5 bases; bases with no gene match: 9. Germline values: CDR1 PRHDT, CDR2 FYEKMQ (reference sequence). The CDR3 totals 15 residues. The CDR3 DNA reads as TGTGCCAGCAGCAGCAGGGGACAGGTGGCTGAAAAACTGTTTTTT. Encoded protein: CASSSRGQVAEKLFF.